This T cell receptor (beta chain) comes out of a study of blood T cell repertoires in COVID-19. The CDR3 has 13 residues. Generated by immunoSEQ multiplex PCR, the TCRdb table keeps only in-frame clones and is missing some. The table includes about 220,000 clones, approximately 83% detected once. The sequence was obtained from a woman younger than 45 who had recovered from COVID-19. The genes are TRBV21-1 and TRBJ2-1; TRBD2 was called by the table and not checked on the DNA. TRBV21-1 is recorded as a pseudogene. Sequencing used peripheral blood. CDR3 in amino acids: CASSARAVNEQFF. As DNA, the CDR3 is TGTGCCAGCTCGGCGCGGGCGGTCAATGAGCAGTTCTTC.